One and the same sample provided the 6 T cell receptor beta chains below, sequenced in a study of cytomegalovirus exposure and HLA in healthy donors. PCR involved 60 Vbeta and 13 Jbeta primers. Assay: immunoSEQ multiplex PCR; the TCRdb copy retains only in-frame clones and omits some. The repertoire includes approximately 97,000 clones, around 78% of them detected once, and about 2.5% sits in the top ten. Sequencing input: PBMCs. These receptors were collected from a man aged 35 to 55 in good health and CMV-seronegative.

V is TRBV10-3 and J is TRBJ1-3, with no clear D. The ends were cut back, 4 bases at V and 0 bases at J, with 4 bases in the middle. Germline V gives CDR1 ENHRY, CDR2 SYGVKD. The CDR3 is 13 residues long. CDR3 nucleotide sequence: TGTGCCATCAGTGCCAGCTCTGGAAACACCATATATTTT. Amino acid sequence: CAISASSGNTIYF.

About this clone: The sample has other DNA sequences that encode this CDR3 too. The genes are TRBV4-3 and TRBJ1-5; no reliable D call. The CDR3 sequence is 15 residues long. Germline V lookup: CDR1 LGHNA, CDR2 YSLEER. The V and J ends lost 0 bases and 1 base respectively, with 7 bases between them. DNA of the CDR3: TGCGCCAGCAGCCAAGATCCCAGGAGCAATCAGCCCCAGCATTTT. It is translated as CASSQDPRSNQPQHF.

The rearrangement uses TRBV30 and TRBJ1-5; maybe TRBD1 (6 bases). V lost 3 bases and J lost 0, with 12 bases in between. The CDR3 totals 15 residues. Germline CDR1 and CDR2: GTSNPN and SVGIG (reference sequence). The CDR3 loop is CAWSSDSRSNQPQHF. The CDR3 DNA sequence: TGTGCCTGGAGCTCGGACAGCCGTAGCAATCAGCCCCAGCATTTT.

The CDR3 DNA reads as TGTGCCAGCAGGTTGGGCGGGGGGGGTTGGGAGCAGTTCTTC. Protein sequence: CASRLGGGGWEQFF. V and J are TRBV6-5 and TRBJ2-1, with 9 bases that match TRBD2. This CDR3 comprises 14 residues. J gave up 10 bases and V 6 bases, and 10 bases lay outside the gene matches. Germline-derived CDR1 and CDR2 are MNHEY and SVGAGI.

Here the CDR3 DNA reads TGTGCCACCAGCAGACTTTCCCCGGGACAGGGAAATGAAAAACTGTTTTTT. Protein: CATSRLSPGQGNEKLFF. The chain has TRBV15 and TRBJ1-4; 9 nucleotides line up with TRBD1. The CDR3 is made up of 17 amino acids. J gave up 5 bases and V 2 bases, and 9 bases lay outside the gene matches. Germline assignment: CDR1 LNHNV and CDR2 YYDKDF (reference sequence).

The rearrangement joins TRBV2 to TRBJ2-2; TRBD2 matches at 11 bases. With V trimmed by 4 bases and J by 4 bases, 2 bases remained unmatched. CDR3 size: 15 residues. Germline V gene data show CDR1 as SNHLY and CDR2 as FYNNEI. CDR3 bases: TGTGCCAGCAGTGGACTAGCGGGGATCACCGGGGAGCTGTTTTTT. It codes for CASSGLAGITGELFF.